Below are 21 T cell receptor beta chains sequenced from a single sample in a study of blood T cells in healthy people across ages (dated by TCRdb to about 2015). The method behind the library was 5' RACE. Sequencing instrument: Illumina HiSeq 2500. A second PCR of about 6 to 11 cycles was run with a J-beta primer mix and a sample-barcoded 5' primer. In TCRdb, the public reads were trimmed at Q25 with fastp and aligned with MiXCR, with productive beta chains retained. Duplicate CDR3 protein sequences are folded into a single record with the most common DNA and genes. A total of approximately 850,000 distinct CDR3 sequences appear in this sample, around 42% of them only once. The top ten hold approximately 20% of the sample. Sequenced: blood. Receptors originate from a man aged 60-69 years in good health.

The rearrangement uses TRBV10-3 and TRBJ2-1, with TRBD2 identical over 7 bases. CDR3 length: 16 amino acids. V shed 2 bases and J 7 bases; nucleotides not matched to a gene: 11. Per germline, CDR1 ENHRY and CDR2 SYGVKD. This CDR3 reads CAISEPERGVGNEQFF. CDR3 bases: TGTGCCATCAGTGAGCCAGAGCGGGGCGTCGGGAATGAGCAGTTCTTC.

This clonotype was observed a few times. This rearrangement joins TRBV4-3 to TRBJ1-2; D is perhaps TRBD1 (6 bases). Germline CDR1 is LGHNA and CDR2 is YSLEER. The CDR3 extends over 13 amino acids. The V gene lost 0 bases and the J gene lost 7 bases, with 9 bases spanning the gap. CDR3 amino acids: CASSQEGTSGYTF. The DNA of the CDR3 is TGCGCCAGCAGCCAAGAGGGGACATCTGGCTACACCTTC.

This clonotype was observed a handful of times. The chain recombines TRBV20-1 with TRBJ1-2, with 7 bases lining up with TRBD1. The germline V gene encodes CDR1 DFQATT and CDR2 SNEGSKA (reference sequence). This CDR3 spans 14 amino acids. V gave up 5 bases and J gave up 4 bases; unmatched junction bases: 10. The CDR3 DNA follows: TGCAGTGCTGGGGGGGGACAGAACCGCTATGGCTACACCTTC. This translates into CSAGGGQNRYGYTF.

The chain has TRBV2 and TRBJ1-1; D not certain. This CDR3 has 15 residues. V was trimmed by 6 bases and J by 3 bases, leaving 17 bases between them. Germline V gives CDR1 SNHLY, CDR2 FYNNEI. CDR3: CASRERSGSYTEAFF. The CDR3 region has the DNA TGTGCCAGCAGAGAAAGAAGTGGTTCGTACACTGAAGCTTTCTTT.

The chain uses TRBV19 and TRBJ2-7; 7 bases match TRBD2. The germline CDR1 and CDR2 sequences are LNHDA and SQIVND (reference sequence). The CDR3 has 13 amino acids. Germline trimming cut 9 bases from V and 3 bases from J; bases unmatched to any gene: 8. CDR3 bases: TGTGCCAGCTCTAGCGGCTATGGCTACGAGCAGTACTTC. This encodes CASSSGYGYEQYF.

There are a few counts of this clonotype. This chain uses TRBV20-1 with TRBJ1-2, with 8 bases matching TRBD1. V trimming: 3 bases; J trimming: 10 bases; junction bases outside the gene matches: 7. The CDR3 consists of 12 residues. Germline CDR1 reads DFQATT; CDR2 reads SNEGSKA (reference sequence). Written as DNA, the CDR3 is TGCAGTGCTAGGGGACAGGCTTTAATCTACACCTTC. Translation gives CSARGQALIYTF.

V gene TRBV7-2 combines with J gene TRBJ2-3, with D possibly being TRBD2 (5 bases). Trimming left V 1 base short and J 5 bases short, with 19 bases between. Germline V lookup: CDR1 SGHTA, CDR2 FQGNSA. The CDR3 covers 17 residues. The CDR3 loop is CASSLGGSSEEEDTQYF. The CDR3 nucleotides read TGTGCCAGCAGCTTAGGGGGAAGTAGCGAAGAGGAAGATACGCAGTATTTT.

The V and J genes are TRBV12-3 or TRBV12-4 and TRBJ1-2, with D perhaps TRBD1 (5 bases). The V and J ends lost 8 bases and 5 bases respectively, with 9 bases between them. CDR3 length: 11 residues. The CDR3 nucleotides are TGTGCCAGCCGACAGTCTTATGGCTACACCTTC. It translates to CASRQSYGYTF.

The chain joins TRBV7-9 to TRBJ2-7; D gene unclear. This CDR3 contains 12 residues. CDR1 and CDR2 (germline): SEHNR, FQNEAQ (reference sequence). The V end was cut by 6 bases, the J end by 2 bases, with 8 bases between. The CDR3 bases are TGTGCCAGCAGTCCATTGGCCTACGAGCAGTACTTC. Protein product: CASSPLAYEQYF.

The chain uses TRBV7-2 and TRBJ2-7; D uncertain. V was cut by 4 bases and J by 3 bases, with 13 bases left in between. In germline, CDR1 is SGHTA, CDR2 FQGNSA. The CDR3 extends over 14 amino acids. The CDR3 coding sequence is TGTGCCAGCAGCTCCCGGGCGAATAACTACGAGCAGTACTTC. As protein: CASSSRANNYEQYF.

Only a few counts were recorded for this clonotype. The rearrangement uses TRBV7-2 and TRBJ2-5; 10 positions match TRBD2. Germline values: CDR1 SGHTA, CDR2 FQGNSA. This CDR3 is built from 16 residues. Losses at the gene ends were 5 bases for V and 4 bases for J; bases not matched to a gene: 10. DNA of the CDR3: TGTGCCAGCAGCCCCAATAGCGGGGGGTATGGAGAGACCCAGTACTTC. Translating it yields CASSPNSGGYGETQYF.

The chain combines TRBV9 with TRBJ2-7; 12 nucleotides align to TRBD1. CDR3 length: 15 amino acids. Germline V gives CDR1 SGDLS, CDR2 YYNGEE. The J segment lost 7 bases and the V segment lost 5 bases, leaving 10 bases of the junction unmatched. CDR3 DNA sequence: TGTGCCAGCAGTGAGGGACAGGGGGCGAACAATGAGCAGTACTTC. It is translated as CASSEGQGANNEQYF.

This clonotype was detected a few times. The V call is TRBV9, the J call TRBJ2-5, with D maybe TRBD1 (6 bases). CDR3 length equals 14 residues. Germline V lookup: CDR1 SGDLS, CDR2 YYNGEE. The V and J ends lost 5 bases and 1 base respectively, with 12 bases between them. The CDR3 DNA reads as TGTGCCAGCAGTGAGACAGGCCTCCAAGAGACCCAGTACTTC. Translating gives CASSETGLQETQYF.

This clonotype appeared many times. The chain couples TRBV27 to TRBJ1-2, with 7 bases matching TRBD1. The trim removed 6 bases at V and 2 bases at J, leaving 6 bases unmatched. This CDR3 is built from 14 residues. The germline V gene encodes CDR1 MNHEY and CDR2 SMNVEV (reference sequence). This CDR3 is CASRRQGLNYGYTF. In DNA form, the CDR3 reads TGTGCCAGCAGGAGACAGGGTTTGAACTATGGCTACACCTTC.

This clonotype was detected only a few times. This chain uses TRBV4-1 with TRBJ1-2; 10 bases map to TRBD1. Per the germline V gene, CDR1 is MGHRA and CDR2 is YSYEKL. With 4 bases clipped from V and 4 bases from J, the junction kept 3 bases outside the gene matches. CDR3 length: 14 amino acids. This CDR3 is CASSPGTGAYGYTF. The CDR3, as DNA: TGCGCCAGCAGCCCCGGGACAGGGGCCTATGGCTACACCTTC.

The V and J genes are TRBV6-2 or TRBV6-3 and TRBJ2-1; 9 nucleotides agree with TRBD1. The CDR3 length is 15 residues. CDR1 is MNHEY, CDR2 SVGEGT, per germline. V shed 7 bases and J 8 bases; nucleotides not matched to a gene: 12. The CDR3 loop is CASTRQGGDVDEQFF. The CDR3 bases are TGTGCCAGCACCCGACAGGGGGGCGACGTCGATGAGCAGTTCTTC.

The chain links TRBV29-1 to TRBJ1-4; D gene unclear. Between the trimmed V and J ends, which lost 2 bases and 3 bases, there was a span of 7 bases. The CDR3 runs to 13 residues. Germline assignment: CDR1 SQVTM and CDR2 ANQGSEA. The chain's CDR3 is CSVEHRANEKLFF. The CDR3 DNA sequence: TGCAGCGTTGAACACCGAGCTAATGAAAAACTGTTTTTT.

V and J are TRBV5-1 and TRBJ2-7; TRBD1 matches at 9 bases. Germline CDR1 reads SGHRS; CDR2 reads YFSETQ. The trim removed 4 bases at V and 4 bases at J, leaving 9 bases unmatched. The length of the CDR3 is 15 residues. CDR3 residues: CASSLSSGTGYEQYF. The CDR3 nucleotides read TGCGCCAGCAGCCTCTCTTCCGGGACAGGGTACGAGCAGTACTTC.

The genes are TRBV14 and TRBJ2-7; D gene unclear. The CDR3 has 13 amino acids. Trimming left V 4 bases short and J 5 bases short, with 12 bases between. Looked up from germline, CDR1 is SGHDN and CDR2 is FVKESK. The DNA of the CDR3 is TGTGCCAGCAGCCCGTCTGCCAGGAACGAGCAGTACTTC. This translates into CASSPSARNEQYF. Based on the CDR3 plus reference TRBV14 and TRBJ2-7, the full variable domain is EAGVTQFPSHSVIEKGQTVTLRCDPISGHDNLYWYRRVMGKEIKFLLHFVKESKQDESGMPNNRFLAERTGGTYSTLKVQPAELEDSGVYFCASSPSARNEQYFGPGTRLTVT.

This clonotype occurred a few times. This rearrangement joins TRBV3-1 to TRBJ2-5; 8 positions match TRBD2. The CDR3 covers 15 residues. Looked up from germline, CDR1 is LGHDT and CDR2 is YNNKEL (reference sequence). The V gene end was trimmed by 2 bases and the J gene end by 5 bases; junction bases not matched to a gene: 7. The CDR3 DNA sequence: TGTGCCAGCAGCCAAAGGGGCCCTAGCGGGGAGACCCAGTACTTC. It codes for CASSQRGPSGETQYF.

J is TRBJ2-7 and V is TRBV7-9; weak D call: TRBD2 (5 bases). Trimming cost V 4 bases and J 9 bases, with 13 bases left between them. This CDR3 contains 12 residues. From germline, CDR1 is SEHNR and CDR2 FQNEAQ (reference sequence). The CDR3 protein is CASSSTTGWQYF. CDR3 DNA: TGTGCCAGCAGCTCCACTACGGGGTGGCAGTACTTC. Based on the CDR3 plus reference TRBV7-9 and TRBJ2-7, the full variable domain is DTGVSQNPRHKITKRGQNVTFRCDPISEHNRLYWYRQTLGQGPEFLTYFQNEAQLEKSRLLSDRFSAERPKGSFSTLEIQRTEQGDSAMYLCASSSTTGWQYFGPGTRLTVT.